The 21 T cell receptor beta chains listed next were all sequenced from one sample in a study of cytomegalovirus exposure and HLA in healthy donors. The primer mix had 60 Vbeta and 13 Jbeta primers. TCRdb's copy holds only in-frame clones and misses some; the assay was immunoSEQ multiplex PCR. Of some 200,000 clones listed, about four fifths are singletons. Sequencing used PBMCs. All receptors come from a boy aged 2 to 9 in good health and CMV-seronegative.

The chain is built from TRBV11-2 and TRBJ2-1; the match to TRBD2 covers 8 bases. Germline lookup yields CDR1 SGHAT and CDR2 FQNNGV. V shed 4 bases and J 6 bases; nucleotides not matched to a gene: 2. The CDR3 consists of 13 residues. CDR3 in amino acids: CASSSGLVNEQFF. In DNA form, the CDR3 reads TGTGCCAGCAGCTCGGGACTAGTCAATGAGCAGTTCTTC. Looking up the rest from reference TRBV11-2 and TRBJ2-1 gives the full variable domain: EAGVAQSPRYKIIEKRQSVAFWCNPISGHATLYWYQQILGQGPKLLIQFQNNGVVDDSQLPKDRFSAERLKGVDSTLKIQPAKLEDSAVYLCASSSGLVNEQFFGPGTRLTVL.

DNA for the CDR3: TGTGCCATCAGTGACCCGCTTAGTGGCTACACCTTC. Translation: CAISDPLSGYTF. The chain is built from TRBV10-3 and TRBJ1-2; D remains ambiguous. Trimming removed 3 bases at V and 7 bases at J, with 9 bases between. The CDR3 is 12 amino acids. Per the germline V gene, CDR1 is ENHRY and CDR2 is SYGVKD.

V and J are TRBV6-6 and TRBJ2-7; 8 bases are shared with TRBD1. Germline V gene lookup returns CDR1 MNHNY and CDR2 SVGAGI (reference sequence). The CDR3 has 14 amino acids. V was clipped by 2 bases and J by 2 bases; unmatched bases: 2. CDR3 region: CASSYDRGPYEQYF. The CDR3 region has the DNA TGTGCCAGCAGTTACGACAGGGGACCCTACGAGCAGTACTTC.

The chain couples TRBV6-1 to TRBJ1-6; TRBD1 aligns across 8 bases. The CDR3 length is 14 residues. V gave up 5 bases and J gave up 8 bases; unmatched junction bases: 5. Germline-derived CDR1 and CDR2 are MNHNS and SASEGT. In DNA, the CDR3 is TGTGCCAGCAGTATCGGACAGGGTGATTCACCCCTCCACTTT. Amino acid sequence: CASSIGQGDSPLHF.

J is TRBJ2-5 and V is TRBV5-1, with D unresolved. Germline V gene data show CDR1 as SGHRS and CDR2 as YFSETQ. V lost 0 bases, J lost 1 base, and 10 bases lay in between. There are 15 residues in the CDR3. The CDR3 bases are TGCGCCAGCAGCTTGGCTCTTGCGTTCCAAGAGACCCAGTACTTC. Translated, it gives CASSLALAFQETQYF.

V gene TRBV7-9 combines with J gene TRBJ1-1; D not certain. V was clipped by 7 bases and J by 5 bases, with 14 bases between them. The CDR3 extends over 13 amino acids. Germline values: CDR1 SEHNR, CDR2 FQNEAQ (reference sequence). In nucleotides, the CDR3 is TGTGCCAGCAAGACGTCGGGGATAACTGAAGCTTTCTTT. Residues: CASKTSGITEAFF.

The V call is TRBV6-1, the J call TRBJ2-1; possible D gene TRBD1, 6 bases. V gave up 3 bases and J gave up 8 bases, with 17 bases separating them. The CDR3 sequence is 15 residues long. CDR1 and CDR2 (germline): MNHNS, SASEGT. DNA of the CDR3: TGTGCCAGCAGTGACCGGGACAAGGGTGGGCATGAGCAGTTCTTC. Translation gives CASSDRDKGGHEQFF.

The chain combines TRBV7-2 with TRBJ2-3, with 8 nucleotides matching TRBD1. The CDR3 runs 14 residues. Trimming at V came to 6 bases and at J to 1 base, leaving 3 bases not matched to a gene. Germline V gene lookup returns CDR1 SGHTA and CDR2 FQGNSA. The CDR3 loop reads CASRTTGGTDTQYF. The CDR3 DNA reads TGTGCCAGCAGAACGACAGGGGGCACAGATACGCAGTATTTT.

J is TRBJ2-3 and V is TRBV4-2; 8 bases line up with TRBD2. This CDR3 is built from 16 residues. Germline values: CDR1 LGHNA, CDR2 YNFKEQ. The J segment lost 0 bases and the V segment lost 1 base, leaving 3 bases of the junction unmatched. This chain's CDR3 is CASSQGGGGSTDTQYF. CDR3 sequence (DNA): TGTGCCAGCAGCCAAGGTGGCGGGGGGAGCACAGATACGCAGTATTTT.

CDR3 nucleotides: TGTGCCAGCAGCTTAACACAGAACAGGGGGCGTACGGTCGGGGGCTACACCTTC. It codes for CASSLTQNRGRTVGGYTF. The rearrangement uses TRBV7-2 and TRBJ1-2; 9 positions agree with TRBD1. The CDR3 has 18 residues. Germline CDR1 is SGHTA and CDR2 is FQGNSA. The V gene end was trimmed by 2 bases and the J gene end by 8 bases; junction bases not matched to a gene: 18.

The rearrangement joins TRBV2 to TRBJ1-3; TRBD1 might be the D (5 bases). The CDR3 is 14 amino acids. Germline lookup yields CDR1 SNHLY and CDR2 FYNNEI. Trimming cost V 6 bases and J 4 bases, with 13 bases left between them. CDR3 bases: TGTGCCAGCAGGATGGCCCGGACAGGAAACACCATATATTTT. It codes for CASRMARTGNTIYF.

Comments on this clone: An end of the junction differs from the germline gene, which may be a read error. V and J are TRBV7-9 and TRBJ2-1; 7 nucleotides match TRBD2. Germline V lookup: CDR1 SEHNR, CDR2 FQNEAQ (reference sequence). The CDR3 extends over 16 amino acids. The CDR3 DNA reads TGTTCCAGCAGCTCCCTCAAGGGCGGGGGTTCGAATGAGCAGTTCTTC. Amino acids: CSSSSLKGGGSNEQFF.

This CDR3 is CASSSTSTNEQFF. The CDR3 DNA reads as TGTGCCAGCAGCTCCACTAGCACCAATGAGCAGTTCTTC. This sequence joins TRBV7-2 and TRBJ2-1; weak D call: TRBD2 (6 bases). The ends were cut back, 4 bases at V and 6 bases at J, with 10 bases in the middle. Germline CDR1 is SGHTA and CDR2 is FQGNSA. The CDR3 consists of 13 residues.

This sequence joins TRBV7-2 and TRBJ2-3; possible D gene TRBD2, 7 bases. Trimming cost V 1 base and J 4 bases, with 15 bases left between them. The CDR3 has 16 amino acids. Germline lookup yields CDR1 SGHTA and CDR2 FQGNSA. CDR3 protein: CASSLDGWGGADTQYF. DNA of the CDR3: TGTGCCAGCAGCTTAGATGGGTGGGGGGGCGCAGATACGCAGTATTTT.

This chain uses TRBV28 with TRBJ1-2; TRBD1 is a possible D gene (5 bases). Germline-derived CDR1 and CDR2 are MDHEN and SYDVKM. The CDR3 is made up of 14 amino acids. The V gene lost 4 bases and the J gene lost 2 bases, with 11 bases spanning the gap. The CDR3 loop reads CASSSPDTNYGYTF. The CDR3 DNA reads as TGTGCCAGCAGTTCCCCGGACACCAACTATGGCTACACCTTC.

V and J are TRBV5-6 and TRBJ2-5; 9 bases are shared with TRBD2. The CDR3 has 17 amino acids. The germline V gene has CDR1 SGHDT and CDR2 YYEEEE. V shed 3 bases and J 4 bases; nucleotides not matched to a gene: 13. The CDR3 region is CASSSRSAGGHAETQYF. The CDR3 coding sequence is TGTGCCAGCAGCTCCCGGTCAGCGGGGGGCCACGCAGAGACCCAGTACTTC.

This chain joins TRBV5-1 and TRBJ2-7; D gene unclear. The CDR3 covers 12 residues. Trimming removed 4 bases from V and 3 bases from J, with 8 bases in between. Germline V CDR1 and CDR2: SGHRS, YFSETQ. The CDR3 DNA sequence: TGCGCCAGCAGCCAACAAAACTACGAGCAGTACTTC. Amino acid sequence: CASSQQNYEQYF.

J is TRBJ1-2 and V is TRBV30, with 8 bases aligning to TRBD1. The CDR3 is made up of 13 amino acids. Looked up from germline, CDR1 is GTSNPN and CDR2 is SVGIG (reference sequence). Trimming cost V 2 bases and J 5 bases; bases outside gene matches: 4. CDR3 sequence: CAWSIGQGYGYTF. The CDR3 nucleotides are TGTGCCTGGAGTATTGGACAGGGATATGGCTACACCTTC.

V gene TRBV7-9 combines with J gene TRBJ2-7; D ambiguous. Germline CDR1 SEHNR, CDR2 FQNEAQ (reference sequence). This CDR3 region has 12 residues. Trimming pared 0 bases from V and 4 bases from J, leaving 4 bases between. Here the CDR3 DNA reads TGTGCCAGCAGCTTAGCTGAGTACGAGCAGTACTTC. As protein: CASSLAEYEQYF.

This clone has only a few counts. The V gene is TRBV6-1, the J gene TRBJ2-5; 8 bases match TRBD2. Trimming took 6 bases from V and 4 from J; bases not matched to a gene: 4. CDR1 MNHNS and CDR2 SASEGT come from the germline V gene. The CDR3 has 13 amino acids. CDR3 DNA: TGTGCCAGCAGGCTGACTAGCGTAGAGACCCAGTACTTC. Translation: CASRLTSVETQYF.

The chain is built from TRBV4-2 and TRBJ2-2, with D perhaps TRBD1 (5 bases). The CDR3 extends over 14 amino acids. The germline V and J ends were trimmed by 3 bases and 13 bases, with 18 bases remaining between them. Germline V gene sequence: CDR1 LGHNA, CDR2 YNFKEQ. CDR3 loop: CASSQDTLRGGLFF. The CDR3 nucleotides read TGTGCCAGCAGCCAGGACACATTACGCGGTGGGCTGTTTTTT.